The present entry profiles one T cell receptor (beta chain) with its context. These data come from a study of shared clonotypes between healthy human individuals. Study overall: The cohort comprised a couple of women and a few men. Their ages spanned 18 to 49 years.

Trimming left V 5 bases short and J 1 base short, with 11 bases between. Germline V gives CDR1 SGHRS, CDR2 YFSETQ. CDR3 size: 14 residues. Every subset's genomic DNA went evenly onto several immunoSEQ plates. Replicate PCRs were loaded with approximately 300 ng DNA from unsorted PBMC, about 30,000 T cell genomes. As originally analysed: Filtering of immunoSEQ junctional sequences could not match full-length read filtering. Clones were sequenced by immunoSEQ multiplex PCR, and TCRdb holds only the in-frame ones, with some missing. The DNA gave D and trimming, while V, J and clone size come from that table. The data hold hundreds of thousands of clones, with roughly 72% observed a single time.

This chain connects TRBV5-1 to TRBJ2-3; a possible D gene is TRBD1 (6 bases). The receptor was isolated from a woman in her thirties or forties in good health. Some clones in this sample may be carry-over from other donors' samples. Sequenced input: PBMCs. CDR3 coding DNA: TGCGCCAGCAGTCAGGACAGCGGCACAGATACGCAGTATTTT. This gives the protein CASSQDSGTDTQYF.